Listed here are 15 T cell receptor beta chains from one sample, sequenced in a study of response to subunit inactivated influenza vaccine. TCRdb analysed the RT-PCR reads with MiXCR anew, one entry per CDR3 protein. The table records hundreds of thousands of distinct CDR3 sequences, approximately 15% of them present only once. The input for sequencing was PBMCs from blood, taken roughly 15 days before vaccination. These receptor sequences come from a man between 45 and 60 years old who received an inactivated influenza vaccine.

The V call is TRBV4-2, the J call TRBJ1-5, with D uncertain. Trimming cost V 0 bases and J 0 bases, with 6 bases left between them. CDR1 LGHNA and CDR2 YNFKEQ come from the germline V gene. The CDR3 spans 15 residues. CDR3 bases: TGTGCCAGCAGCCAAGACGGATATAGCAATCAGCCCCAGCATTTT. Its protein is CASSQDGYSNQPQHF.

The sample holds a few counts of this clonotype. Just one base apart from a much larger clone, this may be a read error. This chain uses TRBV4-3 with TRBJ2-7; D is possibly TRBD1 (6 bases). CDR3 length: 15 residues. Germline V gene lookup returns CDR1 LGHNA and CDR2 YSLEER. The V end lost 0 bases, the J end lost 0 bases, and 9 bases lay between the germline ends. CDR3 region: CASSQDRTVSYEQYF. The CDR3 bases are TGCGCCAGCAGCCAAGATAGGACAGTCTCCTACGAGCAGTACTTC.

This chain links TRBV5-1 with TRBJ2-7; perhaps D is TRBD1 or TRBD2 (5 bases each). Germline V CDR1 and CDR2: SGHRS, YFSETQ. The CDR3 has 17 residues. V dropped 4 bases and J dropped 0 bases, with 20 bases sitting between them. The CDR3 is CASSPPPGGPNSYEQYF. The CDR3 DNA sequence: TGCGCCAGCAGCCCACCGCCTGGGGGACCGAACTCCTACGAGCAGTACTTC.

In its sample, this clonotype was seen a few times. The rearrangement links TRBV4-1 to TRBJ2-7, with TRBD2 identical over 7 bases. Germline V gene data show CDR1 as MGHRA and CDR2 as YSYEKL. J was trimmed by 1 base and V by 6 bases; bases with no gene match: 18. The CDR3 has 18 amino acids. The CDR3 reads CASSHEGGPLAPSYEQYF. CDR3 in DNA: TGCGCCAGCAGTCACGAGGGAGGGCCTCTGGCGCCATCCTACGAGCAGTACTTC.

The chain joins TRBV20-1 to TRBJ2-7, with D hard to call. CDR3 length equals 14 residues. Germline loops: CDR1 DFQATT, CDR2 SNEGSKA (reference sequence). V was trimmed by 5 bases and J by 2 bases, leaving 16 bases between them. CDR3 sequence (DNA): TGCAGTGCTGCCCCGGCGGCCCGGGCCTACGAGCAGTACTTC. This translates into CSAAPAARAYEQYF.

This clonotype has more than one count but fewer than ten. The V gene is TRBV7-2, the J gene TRBJ2-4; possibly TRBD2 for D (6 bases). Deletions cut 3 bases from V and 5 bases from J, with 14 bases between. Germline lookup yields CDR1 SGHTA and CDR2 FQGNSA. The CDR3 consists of 15 residues. The DNA of the CDR3 is TGTGCCAGCAGCTTGCTTTTTAGCGGAGAAAACATTCAGTACTTC. Translation: CASSLLFSGENIQYF.

This clonotype was seen a handful of times. The chain carries TRBV5-1 and TRBJ1-1, with D possibly TRBD1 on 5 matching bases. Germline V gene sequence: CDR1 SGHRS, CDR2 YFSETQ. The CDR3 covers 15 residues. Trimming left V 0 bases short and J 6 bases short, with 15 bases between. The CDR3 DNA is TGCGCCAGCAGCTTGGATCGGACATCAATCGCTGAAGCTTTCTTT. Amino acids: CASSLDRTSIAEAFF. The full variable domain, in which reference TRBV5-1 and TRBJ1-1 provide the parts outside the CDR3, is KAGVTQTPRYLIKTRGQQVTLSCSPISGHRSVSWYQQTPGQGLQFLFEYFSETQRNKGNFPGRFSGRQFSNSRSEMNVSTLELGDSALYLCASSLDRTSIAEAFFGQGTRLTVV.

The rearrangement links TRBV15 to TRBJ1-1; D gene unclear. Per the germline V gene, CDR1 is LNHNV and CDR2 is YYDKDF (reference sequence). CDR3 size: 13 residues. Trimming took 0 bases from V and 6 from J, leaving 8 bases between them. This chain's CDR3 is CATSRDQSAEAFF. Written as DNA, the CDR3 is TGTGCCACCAGCAGAGATCAATCTGCTGAAGCTTTCTTT.

The chain carries TRBV6-5 and TRBJ1-6; tentative D call: TRBD1 (5 bases). Per the germline V gene, CDR1 is MNHEY and CDR2 is SVGAGI. This CDR3 has 15 residues. V was shortened by 0 bases and J by 10 bases, with 13 bases between the two germline ends. CDR3 bases: TGTGCCAGCAGTTACTCTAGCAGGGAGCGGTCACCCCTCCACTTT. Its protein product is CASSYSSRERSPLHF.

This clonotype was found many times. The chain has TRBV18 and TRBJ1-1; the D is unclear. Germline V gives CDR1 KGHSH, CDR2 LQKENI. The CDR3 length is 14 residues. V gave up 6 bases and J gave up 0 bases, with 11 bases separating them. The CDR3: CASSPSTLNTEAFF. CDR3 nucleotide sequence: TGTGCCAGCTCTCCTTCCACCTTGAACACTGAAGCTTTCTTT.

This clonotype has a count of ten or more. The chain uses TRBV27 and TRBJ2-1, with a possible D match to TRBD2 (5 bases). Germline V gene sequence: CDR1 MNHEY, CDR2 SMNVEV (reference sequence). V shed 1 base and J shed 4 bases, with 20 bases lying between them. The CDR3 has 18 amino acids. The DNA for the CDR3 is TGTGCCAGCAGTTTATTACGCGGGCCAACCTCCTTTTACAATGAGCAGTTCTTC. Translated, it gives CASSLLRGPTSFYNEQFF.

The V gene is TRBV5-1, the J gene TRBJ2-7; 9 nucleotides line up with TRBD1. Unmatched junction bases numbered 11, after V lost 0 bases and J lost 4 bases. Germline assignment: CDR1 SGHRS and CDR2 YFSETQ. The CDR3 spans 17 residues. This CDR3 is CASSLGLNGQGNYEQYF. CDR3 bases: TGCGCCAGCAGCTTGGGTCTTAACGGACAGGGGAATTACGAGCAGTACTTC.

In this sample, this clonotype turned up a few times. The V call is TRBV5-1, the J call TRBJ2-1; 11 positions match TRBD2. Per the germline V gene, CDR1 is SGHRS and CDR2 is YFSETQ. The CDR3 runs to 18 residues. Germline trimming cut 1 base from V and 2 bases from J; bases unmatched to any gene: 8. The CDR3: CASSLLTPTSGTYNEQFF. The CDR3 nucleotides are TGCGCCAGCAGCTTGTTAACCCCGACTAGCGGGACCTACAATGAGCAGTTCTTC.

This clonotype was picked up many times. The CDR3, as DNA: TGCAGTGCTAGAGGCCAGTGGTTATCTACTAGCAATGAGCAGTTCTTC. Residues: CSARGQWLSTSNEQFF. The genes are TRBV20-1 and TRBJ2-1; D is possibly TRBD2 (5 bases). Germline-derived CDR1 and CDR2 are DFQATT and SNEGSKA (reference sequence). The germline V and J ends were trimmed by 1 base and 6 bases, with 19 bases remaining between them. The CDR3 extends over 16 amino acids.

In its sample, this clonotype was seen a few times. The gene calls are TRBV5-4 and TRBJ2-7; D is possibly TRBD1 (6 bases). Trimming took 3 bases from V and 4 from J, leaving 14 bases between them. This CDR3 region has 14 residues. Germline V gene lookup returns CDR1 SGHNT and CDR2 YYREEE (reference sequence). CDR3 in DNA: TGTGCCAGCAGCTCACAGGGAAGACCGTACGAGCAGTACTTC. This codes for CASSSQGRPYEQYF.